The present T cell receptor beta chain was sequenced within a study of OX40 agonist ivuxolimab in advanced cancers. The assay was immunoSEQ multiplex PCR, and TCRdb's table has in-frame clones only and misses some. Of tens of thousands of clones detected, around 86% appear once; the ten largest clones hold 3.4%. The CDR3 covers 15 residues. Unmatched junction bases numbered 6, after V lost 5 bases and J lost 2 bases. Germline V gene data show CDR1 as SGHAT and CDR2 as FQDESV (reference sequence). The source was CD4+ or CD8+ T cells sorted from blood, collected in a trial of the OX40 agonist ivuxolimab. This sequence originates from an adult with an advanced solid tumor such as melanoma, head and neck, liver or kidney cancer. The chain links TRBV11-1 to TRBJ2-1; 7 bases are shared with TRBD2. The CDR3: CASSQWRGTYNEQFF. The CDR3 nucleotides are TGTGCCAGCAGCCAATGGCGGGGGACCTACAATGAGCAGTTCTTC.